The 12 T cell receptor beta chains listed next were all sequenced from one sample in a study of blood T cell repertoires in COVID-19. The assay was immunoSEQ multiplex PCR, and TCRdb's table has in-frame clones only and misses some. Of about 220,000 clones in the sample, approximately 83% were seen once. Sequenced: PBMCs or T cells enriched from blood (not recorded which). The receptors come from a woman in her thirties or forties with acute COVID-19.

This clone was counted only a few times. The chain uses TRBV4-1 and TRBJ2-1; TRBD2 agrees at 7 bases. The CDR3 is 18 residues long. The trim removed 0 bases at V and 2 bases at J, leaving 10 bases unmatched. The V gene's germline CDR1 is MGHRA and CDR2 YSYEKL. This CDR3 reads CASSQDPLSGLPYNEQFF. The CDR3 DNA reads as TGCGCCAGCAGCCAAGATCCCCTTAGCGGGCTACCCTACAATGAGCAGTTCTTC.

This clone is a singleton in its sample. The chain recombines TRBV30 with TRBJ1-6; no clear D. Germline V gives CDR1 GTSNPN, CDR2 SVGIG (reference sequence). This CDR3 has 15 amino acids. The germline V and J ends were trimmed by 3 bases and 1 base, with 10 bases remaining between them. The CDR3 is CAWRAGESYNSPLHF. For the CDR3, the DNA is TGTGCCTGGAGAGCGGGCGAATCCTATAATTCACCCCTCCACTTT.

The rearrangement uses TRBV19 and TRBJ1-4, with 7 nucleotides matching TRBD1. Germline assignment: CDR1 LNHDA and CDR2 SQIVND (reference sequence). The CDR3 consists of 15 residues. V lost 4 bases to trimming and J lost 8 bases; unmatched junction nucleotides: 10. CDR3 protein: CASSNRGGRSEKLFF. In DNA form, the CDR3 reads TGTGCCAGTAGTAATCGAGGGGGCCGTTCAGAAAAACTGTTTTTT.

This rearrangement joins TRBV19 to TRBJ2-1, with a tentative D call TRBD2 (6 bases). The CDR3 extends over 13 amino acids. In germline, CDR1 is LNHDA, CDR2 SQIVND (reference sequence). V shed 4 bases and J shed 10 bases, with 14 bases lying between them. Here the CDR3 reads CASSKVGGGEQFF. The CDR3 coding sequence is TGTGCCAGTAGTAAGGTGGGAGGCGGGGAGCAGTTCTTC.

The chain recombines TRBV3-1 (or the pseudogene TRBV3-2) with TRBJ1-1; 9 bases map to TRBD1. V shed 6 bases, J shed 8 bases, and the junction held 10 bases outside the gene matches. The CDR3 contains 14 residues. Germline V gene data show CDR1 as LGHDT and CDR2 as YNNKEL (reference sequence). CDR3 residues: CASSHIQGAGEAFF. Here the CDR3 DNA reads TGTGCCAGCAGTCATATACAGGGGGCGGGGGAAGCTTTCTTT.

This clone was counted only a few times. The chain carries TRBV28 and TRBJ2-7; 7 bases agree with TRBD2. The CDR3 is 17 amino acids. CDR1 MDHEN and CDR2 SYDVKM come from the germline V gene. With V trimmed by 6 bases and J by 4 bases, 18 bases remained unmatched. The chain's CDR3 is CASSPTAGVTPRYEQYF. The CDR3 DNA reads TGTGCCAGCAGCCCAACGGCGGGAGTCACGCCTAGATACGAGCAGTACTTC.

This chain joins TRBV5-1 and TRBJ1-1, with D possibly TRBD1 on 5 matching bases. CDR1 and CDR2 from the germline V gene are SGHRS and YFSETQ. Trimming removed 4 bases at V and 1 base at J, with 11 bases between. CDR3 length: 14 residues. CDR3 coding DNA: TGCGCCAGCAGCGACAGTATCTCGAACACTGAAGCTTTCTTT. It specifies CASSDSISNTEAFF.

This chain connects TRBV30 to TRBJ1-4; 8 nucleotides align to TRBD1. Germline values: CDR1 GTSNPN, CDR2 SVGIG (reference sequence). The CDR3 runs 16 residues. V trimming: 2 bases; J trimming: 8 bases; junction bases outside the gene matches: 13. The CDR3 DNA is TGTGCCTGGAGTACGGGACAGGCCCCAATGGGGGAAAAACTGTTTTTT. This encodes CAWSTGQAPMGEKLFF.

A note on this clone: Additional DNA sequences in this sample encode the identical CDR3. CDR3 sequence: CASSMSGTGELFF. The CDR3 nucleotides read TGTGCCAGTAGTATGTCAGGGACCGGGGAGCTGTTTTTT. The V gene is TRBV19, the J gene TRBJ2-2, with D possibly TRBD1 on 5 matching bases. This CDR3 has 13 residues. V was pared by 3 bases and J by 5 bases, with 7 bases between. CDR1 is LNHDA and CDR2 is SQIVND in the germline V gene (reference sequence).

This clone showed up just once. The chain has TRBV5-4 and TRBJ1-1; a weak D match, TRBD1 (5 bases). Germline V gene lookup returns CDR1 SGHNT and CDR2 YYREEE (reference sequence). The CDR3 loop spans 15 amino acids. V was pared by 6 bases and J by 1 base, with 16 bases between. CDR3 in amino acids: CASTVGGGGNTEAFF. The CDR3 DNA follows: TGTGCCAGCACCGTTGGCGGGGGGGGGAACACTGAAGCTTTCTTT. The full variable domain, with the rest looked up from reference TRBV5-4 and TRBJ1-1, is ETGVTQSPTHLIKTRGQQVTLRCSSQSGHNTVSWYQQALGQGPQFIFQYYREEENGRGNFPPRFSGLQFPNYSSELNVNALELDDSALYLCASTVGGGGNTEAFFGQGTRLTVV.

This clone was recorded only once. Other DNA sequences of this sample code for an identical CDR3. V is TRBV3-1 (or the pseudogene TRBV3-2) and J is TRBJ2-7; unclear D gene. CDR1 is LGHDT, CDR2 YNNKEL, per germline (reference sequence). This CDR3 contains 12 residues. Trimming removed 1 base from V and 4 bases from J, with 5 bases in between. The CDR3 reads CASSQVSYEQYF. The DNA for the CDR3 is TGTGCCAGCAGCCAAGTTAGTTACGAGCAGTACTTC.

J is TRBJ1-4 and V is TRBV5-8; 7 bases line up with TRBD1. CDR1 is SGHTS and CDR2 is YDEGEE in the germline V gene. The J segment lost 3 bases and the V segment lost 4 bases, leaving 3 bases of the junction unmatched. This CDR3 is built from 14 residues. As DNA, the CDR3 is TGTGCCAGCAGCGCGGGACAGCCTAATGAAAAACTGTTTTTT. Its translation: CASSAGQPNEKLFF.